This T cell receptor beta chain was sequenced during a study of blood T cell repertoires in COVID-19. The CDR3 spans 16 residues. Germline V gene lookup returns CDR1 SGHAT and CDR2 FQDESV (reference sequence). V lost 3 bases, J lost 6 bases, and 7 bases stayed unmatched. The assay was immunoSEQ multiplex PCR, and TCRdb's table has in-frame clones only and misses some. In the table there are 150,000 to 200,000 clones, roughly three quarters of which are singletons. This receptor was obtained from a woman aged 50 to 60 with active or convalescent COVID-19. The sequencing sample was made of peripheral blood. This sequence joins TRBV11-1 and TRBJ2-7, with 14 bases that match TRBD2. The CDR3 DNA sequence: TGTGCCAGCAGCTTCAGACTAGCGGGAGGGCCCTCCGAGCAGTACTTC. This sequence encodes CASSFRLAGGPSEQYF.